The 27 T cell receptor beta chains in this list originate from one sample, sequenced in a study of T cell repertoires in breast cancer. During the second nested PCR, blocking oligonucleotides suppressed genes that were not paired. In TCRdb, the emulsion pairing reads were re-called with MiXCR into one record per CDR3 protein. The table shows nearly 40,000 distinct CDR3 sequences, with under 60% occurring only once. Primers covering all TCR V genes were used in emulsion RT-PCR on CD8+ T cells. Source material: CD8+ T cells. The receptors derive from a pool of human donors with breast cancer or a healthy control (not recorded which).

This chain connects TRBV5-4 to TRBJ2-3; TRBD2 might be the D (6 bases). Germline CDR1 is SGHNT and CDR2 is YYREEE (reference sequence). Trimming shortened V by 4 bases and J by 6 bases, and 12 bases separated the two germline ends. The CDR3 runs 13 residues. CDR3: CASSGGMGDTQYF. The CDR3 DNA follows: TGTGCCAGCAGCGGGGGGATGGGGGATACGCAGTATTTT.

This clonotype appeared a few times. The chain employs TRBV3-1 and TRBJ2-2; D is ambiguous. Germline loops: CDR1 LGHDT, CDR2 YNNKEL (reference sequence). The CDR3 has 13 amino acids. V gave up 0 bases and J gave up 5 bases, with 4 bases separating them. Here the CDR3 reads CASSQEQTGELFF. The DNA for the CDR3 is TGTGCCAGCAGCCAAGAGCAGACCGGGGAGCTGTTTTTT.

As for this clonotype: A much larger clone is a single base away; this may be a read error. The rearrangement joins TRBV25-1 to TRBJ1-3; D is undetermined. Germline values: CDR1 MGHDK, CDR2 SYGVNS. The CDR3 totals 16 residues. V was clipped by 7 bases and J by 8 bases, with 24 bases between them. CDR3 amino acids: CASNTRGRPIGHTIYF. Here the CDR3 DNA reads TGTGCCAGCAACACCAGAGGCAGGCCTATCGGGCACACCATATATTTT.

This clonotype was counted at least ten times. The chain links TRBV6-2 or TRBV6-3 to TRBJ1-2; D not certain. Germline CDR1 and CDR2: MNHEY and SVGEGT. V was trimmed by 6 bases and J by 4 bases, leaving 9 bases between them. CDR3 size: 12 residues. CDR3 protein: CASRDGFYGYTF. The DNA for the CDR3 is TGTGCCAGCAGGGACGGATTCTATGGCTACACCTTC.

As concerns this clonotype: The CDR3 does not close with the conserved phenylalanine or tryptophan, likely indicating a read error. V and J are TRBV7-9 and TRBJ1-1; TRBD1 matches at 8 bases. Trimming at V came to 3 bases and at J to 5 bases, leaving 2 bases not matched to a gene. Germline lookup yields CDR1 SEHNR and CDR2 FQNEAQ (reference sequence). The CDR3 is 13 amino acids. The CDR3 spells CASSFQGATEAFS. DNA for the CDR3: TGTGCCAGCAGCTTTCAGGGGGCGACTGAAGCTTTCTCT.

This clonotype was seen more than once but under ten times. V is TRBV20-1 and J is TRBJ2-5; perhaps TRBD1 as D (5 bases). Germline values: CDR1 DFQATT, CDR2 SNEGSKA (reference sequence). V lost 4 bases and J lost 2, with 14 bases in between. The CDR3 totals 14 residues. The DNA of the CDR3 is TGCAGTGCTATAGTGGGGCGGCCACAAGAGACCCAGTACTTC. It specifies CSAIVGRPQETQYF.

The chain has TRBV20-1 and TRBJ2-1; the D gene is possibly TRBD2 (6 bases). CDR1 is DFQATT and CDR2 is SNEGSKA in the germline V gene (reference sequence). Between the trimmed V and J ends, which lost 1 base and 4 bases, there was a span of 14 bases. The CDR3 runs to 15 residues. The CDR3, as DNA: TGCAGTGCTAGAGTTGGTAGCGGACTGTACAATGAGCAGTTCTTC. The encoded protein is CSARVGSGLYNEQFF.

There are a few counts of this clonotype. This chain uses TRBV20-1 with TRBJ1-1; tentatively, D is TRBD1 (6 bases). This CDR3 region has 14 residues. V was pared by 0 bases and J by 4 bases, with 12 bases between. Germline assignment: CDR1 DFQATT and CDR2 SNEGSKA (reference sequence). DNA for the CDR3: TGCAGTGCTAGAGATCTCAGGGGACCCACTGAAGCTTTCTTT. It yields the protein CSARDLRGPTEAFF.

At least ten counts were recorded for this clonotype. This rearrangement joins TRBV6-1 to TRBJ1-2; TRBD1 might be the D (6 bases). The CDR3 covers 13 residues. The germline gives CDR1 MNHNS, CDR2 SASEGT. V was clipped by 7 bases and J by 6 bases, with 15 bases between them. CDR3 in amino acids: CASISGATDGYTF. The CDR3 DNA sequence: TGTGCCAGCATATCGGGGGCTACCGATGGCTACACCTTC.

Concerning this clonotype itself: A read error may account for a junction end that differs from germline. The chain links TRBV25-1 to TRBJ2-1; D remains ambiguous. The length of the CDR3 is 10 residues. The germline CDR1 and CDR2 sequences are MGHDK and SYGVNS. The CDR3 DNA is TGTGCCAGCAGTGGTCCGGAGCAGTTATTC. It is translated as CASSGPEQLF.

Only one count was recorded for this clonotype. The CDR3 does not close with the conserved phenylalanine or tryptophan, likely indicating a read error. This CDR3 is CASSQEIGGSYEQYL. In DNA, the CDR3 is TGTGCCAGCAGCCAAGAAATAGGCGGTTCCTACGAGCAGTACCTC. The chain is built from TRBV3-1 and TRBJ2-7; unclear D gene. In germline, CDR1 is LGHDT, CDR2 YNNKEL (reference sequence). The CDR3 extends over 15 amino acids. V lost 0 bases and J lost 1, with 10 bases in between.

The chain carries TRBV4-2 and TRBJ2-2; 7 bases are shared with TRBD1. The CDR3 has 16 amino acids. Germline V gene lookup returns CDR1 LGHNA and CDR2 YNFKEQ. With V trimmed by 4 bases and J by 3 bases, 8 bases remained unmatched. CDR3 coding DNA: TGTGCCAGCAGCCCAGACGGGACAGCTGACACCGGGGAGCTGTTTTTT. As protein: CASSPDGTADTGELFF.

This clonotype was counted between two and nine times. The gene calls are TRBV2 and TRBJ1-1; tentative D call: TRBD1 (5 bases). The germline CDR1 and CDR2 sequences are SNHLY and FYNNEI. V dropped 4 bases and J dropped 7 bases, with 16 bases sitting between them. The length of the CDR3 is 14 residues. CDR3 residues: CASSGRVYADEAFF. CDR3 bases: TGTGCCAGCAGTGGCAGGGTTTACGCCGATGAAGCTTTCTTT. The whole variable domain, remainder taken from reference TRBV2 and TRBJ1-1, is EPEVTQTPSHQVTQMGQEVILRCVPISNHLYFYWYRQILGQKVEFLVSFYNNEISEKSEIFDDQFSVERPDGSNFTLKIRSTKLEDSAMYFCASSGRVYADEAFFGQGTRLTVV.

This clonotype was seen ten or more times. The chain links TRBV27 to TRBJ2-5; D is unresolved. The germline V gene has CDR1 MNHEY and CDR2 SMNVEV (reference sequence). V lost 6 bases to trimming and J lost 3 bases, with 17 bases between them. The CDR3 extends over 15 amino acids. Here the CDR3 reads CASSLGRRAKETQYF. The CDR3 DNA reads TGTGCCAGCAGCTTGGGTCGAAGGGCTAAAGAGACCCAGTACTTC.

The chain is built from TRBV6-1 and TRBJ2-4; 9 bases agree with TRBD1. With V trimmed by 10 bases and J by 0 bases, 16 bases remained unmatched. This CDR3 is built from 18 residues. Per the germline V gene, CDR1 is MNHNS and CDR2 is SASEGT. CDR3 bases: TGTGCCACCGGCGAGGACAGGGGAGGGTTCGGAGCCAAAAACATTCAGTACTTC. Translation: CATGEDRGGFGAKNIQYF.

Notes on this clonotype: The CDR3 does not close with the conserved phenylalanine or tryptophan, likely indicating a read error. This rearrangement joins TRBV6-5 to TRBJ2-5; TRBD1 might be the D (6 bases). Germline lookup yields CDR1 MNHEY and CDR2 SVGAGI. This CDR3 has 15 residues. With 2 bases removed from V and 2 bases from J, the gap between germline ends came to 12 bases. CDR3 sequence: CASSYTSTGQETQYS. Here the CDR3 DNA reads TGTGCCAGCAGTTACACTTCGACAGGACAAGAGACCCAGTACTCC.

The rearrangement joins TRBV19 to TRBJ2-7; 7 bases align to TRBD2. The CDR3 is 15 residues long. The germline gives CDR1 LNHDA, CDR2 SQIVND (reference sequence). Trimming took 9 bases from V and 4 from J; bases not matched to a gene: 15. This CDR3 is CARAGPAGYGYEQYF. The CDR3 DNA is TGTGCCAGGGCGGGCCCAGCGGGATATGGGTACGAGCAGTACTTC.

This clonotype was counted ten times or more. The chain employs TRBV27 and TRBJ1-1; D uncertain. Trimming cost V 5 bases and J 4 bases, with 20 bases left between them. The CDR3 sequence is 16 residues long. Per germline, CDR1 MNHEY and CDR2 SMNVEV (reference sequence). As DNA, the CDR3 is TGTGCCAGCAGTCCTCTACGCGGCAGCCGGGGCACTGAAGCTTTCTTT. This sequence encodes CASSPLRGSRGTEAFF.

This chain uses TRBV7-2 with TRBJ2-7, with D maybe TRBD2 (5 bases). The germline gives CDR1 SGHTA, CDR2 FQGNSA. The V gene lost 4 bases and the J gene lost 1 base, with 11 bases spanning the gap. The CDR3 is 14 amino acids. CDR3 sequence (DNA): TGTGCCAGCAGCTCAGACGGGATTTCCTACGAGCAGTACTTC. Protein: CASSSDGISYEQYF.

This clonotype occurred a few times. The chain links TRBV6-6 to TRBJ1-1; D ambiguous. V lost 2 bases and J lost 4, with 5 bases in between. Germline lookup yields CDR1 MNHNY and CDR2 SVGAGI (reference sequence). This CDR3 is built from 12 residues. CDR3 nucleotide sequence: TGTGCCAGCAGTTACAGAGTCACTGAAGCTTTCTTT. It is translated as CASSYRVTEAFF.

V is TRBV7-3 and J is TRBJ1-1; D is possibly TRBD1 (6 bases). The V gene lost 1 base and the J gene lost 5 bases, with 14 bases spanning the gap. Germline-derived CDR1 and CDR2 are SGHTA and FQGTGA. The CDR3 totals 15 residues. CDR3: CASSLSNTGRTEAFF. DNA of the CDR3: TGTGCCAGCAGCTTAAGTAACACAGGGAGGACTGAAGCTTTCTTT.

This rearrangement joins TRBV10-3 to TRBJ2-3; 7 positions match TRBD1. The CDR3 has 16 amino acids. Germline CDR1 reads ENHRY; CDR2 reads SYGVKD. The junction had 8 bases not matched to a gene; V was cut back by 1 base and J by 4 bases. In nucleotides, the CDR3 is TGTGCCATCAGTGAGTTACAGGGGAATGGCGCAGATACGCAGTATTTT. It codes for CAISELQGNGADTQYF.

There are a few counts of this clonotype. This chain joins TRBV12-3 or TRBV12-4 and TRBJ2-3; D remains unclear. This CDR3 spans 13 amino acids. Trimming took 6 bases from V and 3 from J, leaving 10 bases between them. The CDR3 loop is CASRLSSTDTQYF. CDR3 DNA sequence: TGTGCCAGCAGGTTGAGCAGTACAGATACGCAGTATTTT.

CDR3 residues: CATLGRNYGYTF. Written as DNA, the CDR3 is TGTGCCACCCTGGGACGGAACTATGGCTACACCTTC. This chain links TRBV7-2 with TRBJ1-2; tentative D call: TRBD1 (5 bases). Germline values: CDR1 SGHTA, CDR2 FQGNSA. The CDR3 extends over 12 amino acids. Trimming took off 10 bases at V and 2 bases at J, with 11 bases between the two ends. Combining the CDR3 with reference TRBV7-2 and TRBJ1-2 gives the whole variable domain GAGVSQSPSNKVTEKGKDVELRCDPISGHTALYWYRQSLGQGLEFLIYFQGNSAPDKSGLPSDRFSAERTGGSVSTLTIQRTQQEDSAVYLCATLGRNYGYTFGSGTRLTVV.

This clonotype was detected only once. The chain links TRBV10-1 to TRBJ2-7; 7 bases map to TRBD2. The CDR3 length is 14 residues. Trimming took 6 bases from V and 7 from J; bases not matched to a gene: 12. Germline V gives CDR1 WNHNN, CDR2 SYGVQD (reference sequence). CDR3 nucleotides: TGCGCCAGCAGCGAGACCGGGACTACGGAAGAGCAGTACTTC. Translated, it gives CASSETGTTEEQYF.

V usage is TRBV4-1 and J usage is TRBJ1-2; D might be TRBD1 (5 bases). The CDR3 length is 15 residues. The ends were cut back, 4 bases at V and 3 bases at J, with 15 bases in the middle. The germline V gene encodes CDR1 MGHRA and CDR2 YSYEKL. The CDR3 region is CASSPLARGDYGYTF. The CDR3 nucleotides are TGCGCCAGCAGCCCGTTGGCGAGGGGTGACTATGGCTACACCTTC.

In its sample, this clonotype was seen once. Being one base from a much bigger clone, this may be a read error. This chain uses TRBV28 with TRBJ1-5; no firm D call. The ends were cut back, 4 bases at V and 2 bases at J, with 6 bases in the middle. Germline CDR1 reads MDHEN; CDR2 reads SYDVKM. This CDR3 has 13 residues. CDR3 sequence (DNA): TGTGCCAGCAGTTCTACCGGCAATCAGCCCCAGCATTTT. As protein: CASSSTGNQPQHF.